This T cell receptor beta chain was sequenced in a study of T cells in Graves' hyperthyroidism and ophthalmopathy. Germline V gene lookup returns CDR1 ENHRY and CDR2 SYGVKD. This CDR3 region has 14 residues. Trimming cost V 4 bases and J 5 bases; bases outside gene matches: 2. It was RNA transcripts that yielded the amplified TCR beta CDR3 regions. TCR CDR3 regions were first amplified by RT-PCR with HTBI primers. One entry per CDR3 protein results from TCRdb running MiXCR on the multiplex PCR reads. The table lists some 490,000 distinct CDR3 sequences, about 16% of them singletons, with 25% to 30% in the top ten. This clonotype was seen many times.

The source of this sequence is a woman aged 25 to 39 with Graves' ophthalmopathy. The material sequenced was blood. This rearrangement joins TRBV10-3 to TRBJ2-1; 10 bases fit TRBD2. The CDR3 bases are TGTGCCATCAGTGTAGGACTAGCGGACAATGAGCAGTTCTTC. Encoded protein: CAISVGLADNEQFF.